Listed here is a single T cell receptor beta chain. No cognate antigen has been identified for it. Base qualities are missing; no much larger clone stands one base away. Taken from cysteine to phenylalanine, the CDR3 has 15 residues. Only the CDR3 region is kept as DNA, spanning 45 bases read in frame from base 1. Per the germline V gene, ENHRY is the CDR1 and SYGVKD is the CDR2. V ends up 7 bases short and J 0 bases short, with an unmatched junction base count of 8. The library was generated by 5' RACE. The reads were generated on an Illumina HiSeq 2000. A universal primer binding site was introduced by template switching, and a unique molecular identifier was present in the final cDNA, enabling accurate counting of TCR cDNA molecules. Specific primers in the conserved constant-segment region were used to synthesize first-strand cDNA for the TCR alpha and beta chains. To control for contamination, every cDNA library carried two barcodes: a SMART-Mk sample barcode plus Illumina barcodes. TruSeq adapter sequences along with Illumina sample barcodes were introduced in two successive PCR steps. Sequencing of the TCR alpha and beta cDNA libraries was done on the Illumina HiSeq platform using custom primers. In the original analysis: Raw reads were processed with MiGEC to extract unique molecular identifiers, and MiXCR was used to determine CDR3 positions. Recombination models were inferred per individual with the repgenHMM and IGoR tools using an EM algorithm. The tcR package in R was used for shared clonotype analysis, with sharing normalized by the product of cloneset sizes. Out-of-frame nonproductive sequences were analyzed to study raw recombination free of thymic and clonal selection effects. TCRdb reprocessing: public reads trimmed at Q25 with fastp, clones called with MiXCR, in-frame beta chains kept. One record per CDR3 amino acid sequence lists the most common genes and DNA. These V and J calls derive from TCRdb rather than the authors' analysis. Counted in this sample were approximately 240,000 distinct CDR3 sequences; about 14% of them appeared once. The ten top clones hold 8.5% to 10% of the sample.

Every donor in the study was a healthy Caucasian. Miltenyi CD45RO+ enrichment and human naive T-cell isolation kits were used to isolate memory (CD45RO+) and naive T cells from PBMC. The data belong to a study of identical twins (dated by TCRdb to the mid-2010s). The study in broad terms: To test whether fetal clonotypes persist, the study used deep sequencing on TCR alpha and beta repertoires from monozygotic twins, unrelated adults of various ages, and cord blood. Replicate twin experiments were performed at different times using different library preparation protocols to rule out contamination.

What the research found in general, with its limitations: Out-of-frame TCR alpha sequences shared between twins showed an excess of low generation-probability sequences compared with coincidental sharing between unrelated individuals. Invariant T cells such as MAIT and iNKT could partly confound zero-insertion analyses, though diverse VJ usage argued against this for most clonotypes. Out-of-frame TCR alpha sharing in monozygotic twins was systematically underestimated by recombination models, whereas sharing between unrelated individuals was in agreement with the recombination models. Because the same donors could not be followed over many years, conclusions were based on cross-sectional statistical analysis. Fewer insertions were carried by abundant cord blood beta clonotypes, a similar but weaker trend appeared in young adult naive repertoires, and no such trend appeared in memory repertoires. Excess twin sharing in beta out-of-frame sequences was weaker because fewer shared sequences lowered the signal-to-noise ratio.

The rearranged chain carries TRBV10-3 and TRBJ2-7; 8 central bases correspond to TRBD1. Sample: memory (CD45RO+) T cells sorted from blood. Sample cell subset or site, as interpreted from the label and publication: CD45RO+ enriched T cells. This receptor was identified in a woman between 18 and 29 years old in good health. The DNA sequence follows: TGTGCCATCAAGGAGAAGGGACAGGTCTCCTACGAGCAGTACTTC. Translated, it reads CAIKEKGQVSYEQYF.